The 12 T cell receptor beta chains listed next were all sequenced from one sample in a study of shared clonotypes between healthy human individuals. Profiling relied on immunoSEQ multiplex PCR, and the TCRdb table lists in-frame clones only, not all of them. The sample holds over a million clones; roughly 96% are singletons and the top ten take about 1%. Sequencing input: naive CD4+ T cells sorted from blood. Subset specified: CD45RA+ positively selected. These TCRs come from a man under 40 in good health.

The chain couples TRBV27 to TRBJ2-3; D remains unclear. The CDR3 loop spans 13 amino acids. CDR1 is MNHEY, CDR2 SMNVEV, per germline (reference sequence). Trimming took off 2 bases at V and 4 bases at J, with 7 bases between the two ends. The CDR3 region is CASSLLTSDTQYF. The DNA of the CDR3 is TGTGCCAGCAGTTTACTTACCTCAGATACGCAGTATTTT.

This clone showed up just once. The chain recombines TRBV30 with TRBJ1-5; 7 bases map to TRBD1. Germline V gives CDR1 GTSNPN, CDR2 SVGIG (reference sequence). The CDR3 has 13 residues. V trimming: 3 bases; J trimming: 3 bases; junction bases outside the gene matches: 2. This CDR3 is CAWSDRANQPQHF. The CDR3 DNA reads as TGTGCCTGGAGCGACAGGGCCAATCAGCCCCAGCATTTT.

CDR3 nucleotides: TGTGCCAGCAGTCAAACGTGGGCTGAAGCTTTCTTT. Protein: CASSQTWAEAFF. The chain joins TRBV14 to TRBJ1-1, with no clear D. Germline V lookup: CDR1 SGHDN, CDR2 FVKESK. V lost 6 bases to trimming and J lost 6 bases, with 11 bases between them. There are 12 residues in the CDR3.

V is TRBV29-1 and J is TRBJ2-5; either TRBD1 or TRBD2 may fit D (5 bases each). Germline values: CDR1 SQVTM, CDR2 ANQGSEA. The ends were cut back, 6 bases at V and 2 bases at J, with 10 bases in the middle. CDR3 length equals 12 residues. CDR3 region: CSVGTTQETQYF. The CDR3 DNA reads as TGCAGCGTGGGGACCACTCAAGAGACCCAGTACTTC.

The J gene is TRBJ2-1, the V gene TRBV19; no firm D call. The V and J ends lost 5 bases and 3 bases respectively, with 14 bases between them. The CDR3 loop spans 15 amino acids. CDR1 is LNHDA and CDR2 is SQIVND in the germline V gene (reference sequence). CDR3 nucleotide sequence: TGTGCCAGTAGTCCCCGTATAATGGTCTACAATGAGCAGTTCTTC. This encodes CASSPRIMVYNEQFF.

About this clone itself: The same CDR3 arises from other DNA sequences in this sample as well. The rearrangement joins TRBV5-1 to TRBJ1-3; 7 bases map to TRBD1. The CDR3 extends over 14 amino acids. Trimming cost V 0 bases and J 3 bases; bases outside gene matches: 0. Germline values: CDR1 SGHRS, CDR2 YFSETQ. The CDR3 is CASSLAGGGNTIYF. DNA of the CDR3: TGCGCCAGCAGCTTGGCAGGGGGTGGAAACACCATATATTTT.

The V gene is TRBV6-1, the J gene TRBJ2-7, with 7 bases matching TRBD1. Looked up from germline, CDR1 is MNHNS and CDR2 is SASEGT. V gave up 3 bases and J gave up 7 bases; unmatched junction bases: 9. This CDR3 spans 14 amino acids. The CDR3 bases are TGTGCCAGCAGTGAGACAGGGAAGCTACGGGAGCAGTACTTC. This codes for CASSETGKLREQYF.

The chain couples TRBV18 to TRBJ2-1; TRBD2 matches 11 bases. J gave up 1 base and V 4 bases, and 6 bases lay outside the gene matches. The germline V gene encodes CDR1 KGHSH and CDR2 LQKENI. The length of the CDR3 is 17 residues. CDR3 coding DNA: TGTGCCAGCTCACTACTGGGACTAGCGGTTTCCTACAATGAGCAGTTCTTC. Amino acid sequence: CASSLLGLAVSYNEQFF.

This chain links TRBV27 with TRBJ2-7, with D perhaps matching TRBD1 or TRBD2 (5 bases each). With 4 bases removed from V and 3 bases from J, the gap between germline ends came to 19 bases. Germline-derived CDR1 and CDR2 are MNHEY and SMNVEV (reference sequence). The CDR3 extends over 16 amino acids. The CDR3 DNA reads TGTGCCAGCAGTTCCCTAGCAGGGTCTTTTATCTACGAGCAGTACTTC. It specifies CASSSLAGSFIYEQYF.

The V and J genes are TRBV27 and TRBJ2-7; TRBD2 matches at 15 bases. The CDR3 totals 19 residues. The germline V gene encodes CDR1 MNHEY and CDR2 SMNVEV (reference sequence). V gave up 4 bases and J gave up 13 bases; unmatched junction bases: 23. Here the CDR3 reads CASSSRGPRTSGRAGFKYF. The CDR3 DNA is TGTGCCAGCAGTTCTAGGGGGCCTCGGACTAGCGGGAGGGCCGGTTTCAAATACTTC.

The chain employs TRBV28 and TRBJ1-3; D is ambiguous. The CDR3 spans 18 residues. CDR1 is MDHEN, CDR2 SYDVKM, per germline. Trimming took off 5 bases at V and 0 bases at J, with 20 bases between the two ends. CDR3 region: CASSRLGTSRRSGNTIYF. The CDR3 DNA is TGTGCCAGCAGTCGCCTTGGAACCTCCCGACGCTCTGGAAACACCATATATTTT. Variable domain in full (rest from reference TRBV28 and TRBJ1-3): DVKVTQSSRYLVKRTGEKVFLECVQDMDHENMFWYRQDPGLGLRLIYFSYDVKMKEKGDIPEGYSVSREKKERFSLILESASTNQTSMYLCASSRLGTSRRSGNTIYFGEGSWLTVV.

This clone was recorded only once. This chain uses TRBV19 with TRBJ1-2; the D is unclear. The CDR3 extends over 11 amino acids. The germline CDR1 and CDR2 sequences are LNHDA and SQIVND (reference sequence). The V gene lost 4 bases and the J gene lost 7 bases, with 7 bases spanning the gap. The CDR3 loop is CASSTGVGYTF. The CDR3 DNA follows: TGTGCCAGTAGTACCGGGGTTGGCTACACCTTC.